The rows below give T cell receptor beta chains drawn from one sample of a study of blood T cell repertoires in COVID-19. Libraries were prepared by immunoSEQ multiplex PCR; TCRdb keeps only in-frame clonotypes and omits some of them. The sample yields about 150,000 clones, about nine tenths seen once. The sequencing input was peripheral blood. These receptors came from a man aged 18 to 30 with COVID-19, enrolled during active disease. Each CDR3 is given with its conserved first and last residue. The order of the fields is J gene, V gene, clone size, D gene, CDR3 DNA, CDR3 protein. The D gene is left open where the match is weak. Only some rows state a clone size, as once, few, many or a class for expanded clones.

TRBJ1-1,TRBV29-1,.,TRBD1,TGCAGCGTTGGAGGGACAGAAAGGACCAACACTGAAGCTTTCTTT,CSVGGTERTNTEAFF
TRBJ1-1,TRBV5-4,.,TRBD1,TGTGCCAGCAGCTTCGGGACAGGGAGAAACACTGAAGCTTTCTTT,CASSFGTGRNTEAFF
TRBJ1-2,TRBV28,.,.,TGTGCCAGCAGTTCCCAGGCGGGGGGGCTTAACTATGGCTACACCTTC,CASSSQAGGLNYGYTF
TRBJ2-7,TRBV9,.,.,TGTGCCAGCACCCCTCTTGGGCGCAGTGCCTACGAGCAGTACTTC,CASTPLGRSAYEQYF
TRBJ1-4,TRBV30,.,.,TGTGCCTGGAGTCACAGGGAAAAACTGTTTTTT,CAWSHREKLFF
TRBJ2-2,TRBV4-3,.,.,TGCGCCAGCAGCCAAGGGCTCGCCACCGGGGAGCTGTTTTTT,CASSQGLATGELFF
TRBJ2-1,TRBV18,.,TRBD2,TGTGCCAGCTCCCTTGGCCTAGCGGATTCCTACAATGAGCAGTTCTTC,CASSLGLADSYNEQFF
TRBJ2-1,TRBV5-1,.,.,TGCGCCAGCAGCTTGGCCCTGAATGAGCAGTTCTTC,CASSLALNEQFF
TRBJ2-2,TRBV11-2,.,.,TGTGCCAGCAGCCCAATCCGGGAACAGGGCACCGGGGAGCTGTTTTTT,CASSPIREQGTGELFF
TRBJ2-1,TRBV4-3,.,TRBD2,TGCGCCAGCAGCCCACTAGCGGGGATACCCAATGAGCAGTTCTTC,CASSPLAGIPNEQFF
TRBJ2-2,TRBV6-2/TRBV6-3,.,TRBD2,TGTGCCAGCAGTTACTCCCGGGGGGACGGGGAGCTGTTTTTT,CASSYSRGDGELFF
TRBJ2-7,TRBV6-5,.,.,TGTGCCAGCAGTTTCGACAGTTACGAGCAGTACTTC,CASSFDSYEQYF
TRBJ2-3,TRBV9,.,.,TGTGCCAGCAGCGTAGTCGCGGGGCGATCCACAGATACGCAGTATTTT,CASSVVAGRSTDTQYF
TRBJ2-7,TRBV7-9,.,TRBD2,TGTGCCAGCAGCCCGAGACTAGCGGGAGGTCACGAGCAGTACTTC,CASSPRLAGGHEQYF
TRBJ2-7,TRBV19,.,TRBD1,TGTGCCAGTAGTGCAGGGACAGGGGTCTACGAGCAGTACTTC,CASSAGTGVYEQYF
TRBJ2-1,TRBV9,.,.,TGTGCCAGCAGCGTAGGTGAGCGCGCGCAGTTCTTC,CASSVGERAQFF
TRBJ1-1,TRBV9,.,.,TGTGCCAGCAGCGTAGCTGCGGACACTGAAGCTTTCTTT,CASSVAADTEAFF
TRBJ2-1,TRBV4-3,.,TRBD2,TGCGCCAGCAGCCAAGGGGGGACTAGCTTCTTTAATGAGCAGTTCTTC,CASSQGGTSFFNEQFF
TRBJ2-7,TRBV30,once,.,TGTGCCTGGAGTCGGGGCTACGAGCAGTACTTC,CAWSRGYEQYF
TRBJ2-7,TRBV7-6,once,TRBD1,TGTGCCAGCAGCTTAGTTCGGACAGGGGACGAGCAGTACTTC,CASSLVRTGDEQYF
TRBJ2-7,TRBV3-1/TRBV3-2,few,TRBD1,TGTGCCAGCTCCCCGGGACAGGTTAACTACGAGCAGTACTTC,CASSPGQVNYEQYF
TRBJ1-5,TRBV28,.,TRBD1,TGTGCCAGCAGTCCGCCGGGACAGGGTAGCAATCAGCCCCAGCATTTT,CASSPPGQGSNQPQHF
TRBJ2-2,TRBV19,.,.,TGTGCCAGTAGGGCGACATTGCCGCTCACCGGGGAGCTGTTTTTT,CASRATLPLTGELFF
TRBJ2-1,TRBV15,.,TRBD2,TGTGCCACCAGCAGAGATAGGACCCAGCGGGAATACAATGAGCAGTTCTTC,CATSRDRTQREYNEQFF
TRBJ2-1,TRBV28,.,TRBD1,TGTGCCAGCAGTATCGTGGGGACAGGGGGAGAGGGGCAGTTCTTC,CASSIVGTGGEGQFF
TRBJ1-5,TRBV2,.,TRBD1,TGTGCCAGCACTAAAGACAGGGGAGGGGGTCAGCCCCAGCATTTT,CASTKDRGGGQPQHF
TRBJ2-3,TRBV19,.,TRBD2,TGTGCCAGTAGTACCTCCGTGAGGAGACTAGCGGATGGGAAGGAGGGGATAGGGTCAGATACGCAGTATTTT,CASSTSVRRLADGKEGIGSDTQYF
TRBJ1-3,TRBV7-9,.,TRBD1,TGTGCCAGCCGCGCGGAAGGGACAGGGTTTTTCTCTGGAAACACCATATATTTT,CASRAEGTGFFSGNTIYF
TRBJ2-1,TRBV28,.,.,TGTGCCAGCAGTTCTATCGGGGGCTCCTACAATGAGCAGTTCTTC,CASSSIGGSYNEQFF
TRBJ2-1,TRBV2,.,TRBD2,TGTGCCAGCAGTGAAAAGGGTGGGGTTCCGGGACTAGCGGTCGACAATGAGCAGTTCTTC,CASSEKGGVPGLAVDNEQFF
TRBJ1-2,TRBV12-3/TRBV12-4,.,.,TGTGCCAGCACCCTATCCCCTGGGGCTGGCTACACCTTC,CASTLSPGAGYTF
TRBJ2-7,TRBV7-2,few,.,TGTGCCAGCAGTACCATGGGGGACAATAGGTACGAGCAGTACTTC,CASSTMGDNRYEQYF
TRBJ1-5,TRBV7-8,once,.,TGTGCCAGCAGCCCGCGACAGGCGCGCCAGCCCCAGCATTTT,CASSPRQARQPQHF
TRBJ2-7,TRBV28,.,TRBD2,TGTGCCAGCAGCCGAACCCCCGGGAGGGAGGCCTCCTACGAGCAGTACTTC,CASSRTPGREASYEQYF
TRBJ2-7,TRBV10-1,once,.,TGCGCCAGCAGAACCCCCTACAGGGACCAGCAGTACTTC,CASRTPYRDQQYF
TRBJ1-2,TRBV28,.,.,TGTGCCAGCAGGCGCGAGGGAGGCAGATTTTATGGCTACACCTTC,CASRREGGRFYGYTF
TRBJ1-2,TRBV4-3,.,.,TGCGCCAGCAGCCAAGAGTGGAAGGACGGGGTCTTATATGGCTACACCTTC,CASSQEWKDGVLYGYTF
TRBJ2-1,TRBV13,.,.,TGTGCCAGCAGCAAGTTGGCCCAAAAGGAGCAGTTCTTC,CASSKLAQKEQFF
TRBJ2-3,TRBV11-2,.,.,TGTGCCAGCAGCTTAGACCCACTAGCAGCAGATACGCAGTATTTT,CASSLDPLAADTQYF
TRBJ1-5,TRBV28,.,.,TGTGCCAGCAGTTTAATTGGGGGCCAGGTTCAGCCCCAGCATTTT,CASSLIGGQVQPQHF
TRBJ2-4,TRBV7-9,once,TRBD1,TGTGCCAGCAGCGAGCAACAGGGGGCCAGTCTCTTAGCCAAAAACATTCAGTACTTC,CASSEQQGASLLAKNIQYF
TRBJ2-2,TRBV5-4,.,.,TGTGCCAGCAGCTTGAAGGGGGCGAACACCGGGGAGCTGTTTTTT,CASSLKGANTGELFF
TRBJ2-2,TRBV9,.,.,TGTGCCAGCGGGCGGGGGCCGAACACCGGGGAGCTGTTTTTT,CASGRGPNTGELFF
TRBJ2-5,TRBV29-1,.,.,TGCAGCGTTGAAGCCCGCGGGTCTCAAGAGACCCAGTACTTC,CSVEARGSQETQYF
TRBJ1-4,TRBV6-6,.,.,TGTGCCAGCAGTTACTCGTTTGCAACTAATGAAAAACTGCTTTTT,CASSYSFATNEKLLF
TRBJ2-3,TRBV18,.,TRBD2,TGTGCCAGCTCACCACTAGCGGGGGGCGGCACAGATACGCAGTATTTT,CASSPLAGGGTDTQYF
TRBJ2-1,TRBV7-8,.,TRBD2,TGTGCCAGCAGCCCACGGGGGACTAGCGGGAGAGGGTCCTACAATGAGCAGTTCTTC,CASSPRGTSGRGSYNEQFF
TRBJ1-2,TRBV7-2,.,TRBD1,TGTGCCAGCAGCTTAGGGGGACAGGGGTCCGATGGCTACACCTTC,CASSLGGQGSDGYTF
TRBJ2-3,TRBV5-6,.,TRBD1,TGTGCCAGTAAGGGACAGGGGGCGCGAGATACGCAGTATTTT,CASKGQGARDTQYF
TRBJ2-1,TRBV10-3,.,.,TGTGCCAACCGGCTAGCTAAGGACAATGAGCAGTTCTTC,CANRLAKDNEQFF
TRBJ1-1,TRBV3-1/TRBV3-2,.,.,TGTGCCAGCAGCCAACAGGGTCGGAACACTGAAGCTTTCTTT,CASSQQGRNTEAFF
TRBJ1-6,TRBV7-3,few,.,TGTGCCAGCAGCCCCGTCGGGGGGCGCGGGTCACCCCTCCACTTT,CASSPVGGRGSPLHF
TRBJ2-7,TRBV11-2,.,.,TGTGCCAGCAGCGCGCGGGACTCCTACGAGCAGTACTTC,CASSARDSYEQYF
TRBJ2-1,TRBV5-1,.,TRBD2,TGCGCCAGCAGCTTGGGGTTTTCTAGCGGGAGCTCCTACAATGAGCAGTTCTTC,CASSLGFSSGSSYNEQFF
TRBJ2-2,TRBV24-1,.,TRBD1,TGTGCCACCAGTGATTTGAAGGGGGCGAGGTTCACCGGGGAGCTGTTTTTT,CATSDLKGARFTGELFF